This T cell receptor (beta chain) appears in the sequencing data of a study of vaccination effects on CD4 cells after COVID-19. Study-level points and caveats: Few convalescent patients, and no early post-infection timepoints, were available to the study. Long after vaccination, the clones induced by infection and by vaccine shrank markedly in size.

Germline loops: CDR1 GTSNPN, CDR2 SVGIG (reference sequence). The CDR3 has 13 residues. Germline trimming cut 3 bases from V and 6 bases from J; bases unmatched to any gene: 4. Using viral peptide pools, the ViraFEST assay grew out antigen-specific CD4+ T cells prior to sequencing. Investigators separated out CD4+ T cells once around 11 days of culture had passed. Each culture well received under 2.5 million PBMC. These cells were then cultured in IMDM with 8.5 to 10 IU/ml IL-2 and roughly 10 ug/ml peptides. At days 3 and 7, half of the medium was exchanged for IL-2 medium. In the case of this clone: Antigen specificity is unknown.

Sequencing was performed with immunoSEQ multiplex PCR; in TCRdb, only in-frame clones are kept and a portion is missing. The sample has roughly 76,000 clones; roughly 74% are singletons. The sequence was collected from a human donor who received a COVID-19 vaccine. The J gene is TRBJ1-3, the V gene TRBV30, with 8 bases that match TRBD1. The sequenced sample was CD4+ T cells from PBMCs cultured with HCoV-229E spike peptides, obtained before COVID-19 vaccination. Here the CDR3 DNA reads TGTGCCTGGAGGGGACAGGAGAAAAACACCATATATTTT. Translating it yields CAWRGQEKNTIYF.